A single TCR beta chain is shown here with its context. Trimming cost V 6 bases and J 7 bases, with 13 bases left between them. The CDR3 runs to 14 residues. The V gene's germline CDR1 is SNHLY and CDR2 FYNNEI. These data come from a study of T-cell memory formation after mild COVID-19. TCRdb reanalysed the 5' RACE reads using MiXCR and keeps one entry per CDR3 protein. The data show more than 300,000 distinct CDR3 sequences, over 11% seen once. The receptor was isolated from a young man who had mild COVID-19 (a few samples of this study predate the infection). Cell type and time point are not known. Sequencing input: PBMCs or a T cell subset sorted from them (not recorded which). The V and J genes are TRBV2 and TRBJ1-6, with D possibly matching TRBD1 (5 bases). DNA of the CDR3: TGTGCCAGCAGCGTACCGGGGCAAAATTCACCCCTCCACTTT. It codes for CASSVPGQNSPLHF.